The 26 T cell receptor beta chains reported below all come from one sample, sequenced in a study of blood T cell repertoires in COVID-19 (dated by TCRdb to the early 2020s). To prepare the library, the immunoSEQ multiplex PCR assay was applied. TCRdb carries this immuneACCESS record with in-frame sequences only. Its versions omit some clonotypes, under half of them owing to an unresolved V gene in the studies checked, with the rest unexplained. The sample contains just under 150,000 clones, about 85% of them found a single time. The top ten clonotypes cover roughly 2.5% of the sample. The sample taken for sequencing was peripheral blood. The source is a human donor with acute or convalescent COVID-19. The donor label of this sample is uncertain.

This rearrangement joins TRBV2 to TRBJ2-5, with 9 bases identical to TRBD2. Germline CDR1 SNHLY, CDR2 FYNNEI. Trimming cost V 6 bases and J 9 bases; bases outside gene matches: 11. The CDR3 has 14 residues. CDR3 sequence: CASRGYSGGSSQYF. CDR3 DNA sequence: TGTGCCAGCAGAGGGTATAGCGGGGGTTCGTCCCAGTACTTC. The entire variable domain, with the rest obtained from reference TRBV2 and TRBJ2-5, is as follows: EPEVTQTPSHQVTQMGQEVILRCVPISNHLYFYWYRQILGQKVEFLVSFYNNEISEKSEIFDDQFSVERPDGSNFTLKIRSTKLEDSAMYFCASRGYSGGSSQYFGPGTRLLVL.

V and J are TRBV7-2 and TRBJ1-1; TRBD1 might be the D (6 bases). V shed 1 base and J shed 1 base, with 13 bases lying between them. This CDR3 spans 16 amino acids. Germline CDR1 is SGHTA and CDR2 is FQGNSA. The CDR3 nucleotides read TGTGCCAGCAGCTTAGGACAGGTTGGGGGGAACACTGAAGCTTTCTTT. Translated: CASSLGQVGGNTEAFF.

J is TRBJ1-1 and V is TRBV18, with a possible D match to TRBD1 (6 bases). The germline gives CDR1 KGHSH, CDR2 LQKENI. This CDR3 region has 14 residues. The V end lost 8 bases, the J end lost 1 base, and 14 bases lay between the germline ends. The CDR3 bases are TGTGCCAGCACCTTTGAGGGACAGAACACTGAAGCTTTCTTT. This codes for CASTFEGQNTEAFF.

The J gene is TRBJ2-2, the V gene TRBV24-1; 10 bases are a match to TRBD1. This CDR3 comprises 17 residues. V dropped 4 bases and J dropped 5; count of bases not matched to a gene: 9. Germline V gene lookup returns CDR1 KGHDR and CDR2 SFDVKD. The CDR3 DNA reads as TGTGCCACCAGTGAACCCCGACAGGGGGCGTATACCGGGGAGCTGTTTTTT. Its protein is CATSEPRQGAYTGELFF.

The genes are TRBV19 and TRBJ1-6, with D possibly matching TRBD1 (5 bases). The V end lost 7 bases, the J end lost 8 bases, and 18 bases lay between the germline ends. The CDR3 consists of 15 residues. The V gene's germline CDR1 is LNHDA and CDR2 SQIVND (reference sequence). In DNA, the CDR3 is TGTGCCAGTACTCTAAGGGGAAGCGCGGATTCACCCCTCCACTTT. Protein sequence: CASTLRGSADSPLHF.

The genes are TRBV7-3 and TRBJ2-7; D remains unclear. The CDR3 totals 13 residues. The germline V and J ends were trimmed by 5 bases and 3 bases, with 11 bases remaining between them. In germline, CDR1 is SGHTA, CDR2 FQGTGA. CDR3 in amino acids: CASSPGLNYEQYF. DNA for the CDR3: TGTGCCAGCAGCCCCGGGTTGAACTACGAGCAGTACTTC. The full variable domain, rest sourced from reference TRBV7-3 and TRBJ2-7, is GAGVSQTPSNKVTEKGKYVELRCDPISGHTALYWYRQSLGQGPEFLIYFQGTGAADDSGLPNDRFFAVRPEGSVSTLKIQRTERGDSAVYLCASSPGLNYEQYFGPGTRLTVT.

This chain joins TRBV30 and TRBJ1-3, with 7 bases that match TRBD1. This CDR3 spans 14 amino acids. Per the germline V gene, CDR1 is GTSNPN and CDR2 is SVGIG (reference sequence). The CDR3 loop is CAGRTGISGNTIYF. Written as DNA, the CDR3 is TGTGCTGGGCGGACAGGAATCTCTGGAAACACCATATATTTT.

The chain joins TRBV19 to TRBJ1-6, with 8 nucleotides matching TRBD1. V was pared by 4 bases and J by 9 bases, with 11 bases of the junction left unmatched. CDR1 and CDR2 from the germline V gene are LNHDA and SQIVND (reference sequence). CDR3 length: 16 amino acids. CDR3 in amino acids: CASSKTGATPVSPLHF. In nucleotides, the CDR3 is TGTGCCAGTAGTAAGACAGGGGCCACCCCGGTTTCACCCCTCCACTTT.

This chain connects TRBV5-4 to TRBJ2-3; D is perhaps TRBD1 (6 bases). V lost 4 bases and J 4 bases, leaving 10 bases between the germline ends. In germline, CDR1 is SGHNT, CDR2 YYREEE (reference sequence). This CDR3 has 13 residues. The DNA of the CDR3 is TGTGCCAGCAGCCTCAGGGGCTCAGATACGCAGTATTTT. Residues: CASSLRGSDTQYF.

This clone was seen only once. This chain links TRBV30 with TRBJ1-6; weak D call: TRBD1 (6 bases). This CDR3 has 16 residues. Trimming took off 0 bases at V and 5 bases at J, with 14 bases between the two ends. Germline values: CDR1 GTSNPN, CDR2 SVGIG (reference sequence). In DNA form, the CDR3 reads TGTGCCTGGAGTGTATCCCGGACAGCCGATAATTCACCCCTCCACTTT. Translation: CAWSVSRTADNSPLHF.

The CDR3 DNA reads TGTGCCAGCAGTTTACATGGACAGAACGAAGCTTTCTTT. It encodes CASSLHGQNEAFF. The chain has TRBV27 and TRBJ1-1, with a weak D call TRBD1 (6 bases). The germline V gene encodes CDR1 MNHEY and CDR2 SMNVEV (reference sequence). The CDR3 is 13 amino acids. V gave up 2 bases and J gave up 8 bases, with 12 bases separating them.

This clone was seen only a few times. The V and J genes are TRBV5-6 and TRBJ1-5; TRBD1 might be the D (6 bases). Germline V gene sequence: CDR1 SGHDT, CDR2 YYEEEE. V was pared by 4 bases and J by 5 bases, with 10 bases between. This CDR3 spans 13 amino acids. This CDR3 reads CASSVTGHQPQHF. CDR3 bases: TGTGCCAGCAGCGTAACAGGGCATCAGCCCCAGCATTTT.

The chain links TRBV6-2 or TRBV6-3 to TRBJ2-4; 8 positions match TRBD1. Germline V gene data show CDR1 as MNHEY and CDR2 as SVGEGT. The CDR3 is made up of 16 amino acids. V gave up 5 bases and J gave up 2 bases; unmatched junction bases: 8. DNA for the CDR3: TGTGCCAGCAGTCAGGGGGCCTTATTCTCCAAAAACATTCAGTACTTC. Encoded protein: CASSQGALFSKNIQYF.

J is TRBJ2-2 and V is TRBV3-1 (or the pseudogene TRBV3-2); no reliable D call. Germline V gene lookup returns CDR1 LGHDT and CDR2 YNNKEL (reference sequence). Deletions cut 0 bases from V and 8 bases from J, with 7 bases between. This CDR3 has 13 residues. The CDR3 region has the DNA TGTGCCAGCAGCCAAGATATTCCGGGGGAGCTGTTTTTT. It is translated as CASSQDIPGELFF.

The rearrangement joins TRBV19 to TRBJ1-1, with D maybe TRBD1 (6 bases). V was cut by 8 bases and J by 7 bases, with 17 bases left in between. Germline V gives CDR1 LNHDA, CDR2 SQIVND (reference sequence). The CDR3 sequence is 13 residues long. Here the CDR3 reads CASHTGFPYEAFF. Written as DNA, the CDR3 is TGTGCCAGTCACACAGGGTTTCCATATGAAGCTTTCTTT.

This clone has more than one count but fewer than ten. The CDR3 loop is CASRDISSYEQYF. CDR3 bases: TGTGCCAGCAGGGACATAAGCTCCTACGAGCAGTACTTC. The chain recombines TRBV21-1 with TRBJ2-7; the tabulated D call, TRBD1, remains unverified against the DNA. TRBV21-1 is flagged as a pseudogene. The CDR3 has 13 residues.

This chain uses TRBV29-1 with TRBJ2-5, with D perhaps TRBD1 (5 bases). The CDR3 has 14 residues. Trimming pared 3 bases from V and 4 bases from J, leaving 15 bases between. Germline V lookup: CDR1 SQVTM, CDR2 ANQGSEA. CDR3 bases: TGCAGCGTTGATGTACGGCAGGGTGGAGAGACCCAGTACTTC. Amino acids: CSVDVRQGGETQYF.

This clone occurred a few times. The chain joins TRBV3-1 (or the pseudogene TRBV3-2) to TRBJ1-1; 12 bases fit TRBD1. CDR3 length equals 17 residues. Germline loops: CDR1 LGHDT, CDR2 YNNKEL (reference sequence). Unmatched junction bases numbered 12, after V lost 4 bases and J lost 6 bases. CDR3 nucleotides: TGTGCCAGCAGCCTATCCGGGACAGGGGGCGTTAGGGCTGAAGCTTTCTTT. Translating it yields CASSLSGTGGVRAEAFF.

This clone was detected a few times. This chain joins TRBV4-3 and TRBJ1-5; no clear D. The V gene's germline CDR1 is LGHNA and CDR2 YSLEER. The CDR3 loop spans 15 amino acids. V gave up 3 bases and J gave up 4 bases, with 13 bases separating them. This CDR3 is CASSQVFGDNQPQHF. The CDR3 coding sequence is TGCGCCAGCAGCCAGGTTTTCGGGGATAATCAGCCCCAGCATTTT.

The chain is built from TRBV15 and TRBJ1-4; D unresolved. This CDR3 is built from 14 residues. Germline V CDR1 and CDR2: LNHNV, YYDKDF (reference sequence). Trimming took off 0 bases at V and 3 bases at J, with 5 bases between the two ends. The CDR3: CATSRDQANEKLFF. The CDR3 DNA reads as TGTGCCACCAGCAGAGACCAGGCTAATGAAAAACTGTTTTTT. The full variable domain, its missing parts supplied by reference TRBV15 and TRBJ1-4, is DAMVIQNPRYQVTQFGKPVTLSCSQTLNHNVMYWYQQKSSQAPKLLFHYYDKDFNNEADTPDNFQSRRPNTSFCFLDIRSPGLGDTAMYLCATSRDQANEKLFFGSGTQLSVL.

This CDR3 is CASSVLGYEQYF. The DNA for the CDR3 is TGTGCCAGCAGTGTTCTCGGGTACGAGCAGTACTTC. V usage is TRBV28 and J usage is TRBJ2-7; no clear D gene. There are 12 residues in the CDR3. Germline loops: CDR1 MDHEN, CDR2 SYDVKM. The V end lost 5 bases, the J end lost 4 bases, and 9 bases lay between the germline ends.

V gene TRBV19 combines with J gene TRBJ2-1; perhaps TRBD2 as D (5 bases). Trimming removed 2 bases at V and 0 bases at J, with 11 bases between. The CDR3 sequence is 16 residues long. Germline assignment: CDR1 LNHDA and CDR2 SQIVND (reference sequence). The CDR3 reads CASSISSGSSYNEQFF. Here the CDR3 DNA reads TGTGCCAGTAGTATAAGTTCGGGGAGCTCCTACAATGAGCAGTTCTTC.

The chain uses TRBV10-3 and TRBJ1-4; D unclear. This CDR3 has 12 amino acids. The germline V gene has CDR1 ENHRY and CDR2 SYGVKD. Trimming took 8 bases from V and 8 from J, leaving 12 bases between them. CDR3 sequence: CAIGREREKLFF. The CDR3 nucleotides are TGTGCCATCGGGAGGGAACGGGAAAAACTGTTTTTT.

As DNA, the CDR3 is TGTGCCAGCAGGGGCAACCCAACCTCTGGAAACACCATATATTTT. Its translation is CASRGNPTSGNTIYF. This chain links TRBV19 with TRBJ1-3, with a possible D match to TRBD1 (6 bases). This CDR3 contains 15 residues. The V gene's germline CDR1 is LNHDA and CDR2 SQIVND (reference sequence). Trimming took off 9 bases at V and 0 bases at J, with 15 bases between the two ends.

The chain uses TRBV3-1 (or the pseudogene TRBV3-2) and TRBJ1-4; 10 positions agree with TRBD1. With V trimmed by 4 bases and J by 3 bases, 5 bases remained unmatched. Germline CDR1 is LGHDT and CDR2 is YNNKEL (reference sequence). CDR3 length: 16 residues. The CDR3 is CASSRTGGRPNEKLFF. In DNA form, the CDR3 reads TGTGCCAGCAGCCGGACAGGGGGACGTCCTAATGAAAAACTGTTTTTT.

The V gene is TRBV19, the J gene TRBJ1-5; 7 bases are shared with TRBD1. The CDR3 is 16 amino acids. Germline CDR1 LNHDA, CDR2 SQIVND (reference sequence). The ends lost 3 bases at V and 1 base at J; junction bases unmatched: 6. The DNA for the CDR3 is TGTGCCAGTAGTATTTACAGGGGCAGGAGCAATCAGCCCCAGCATTTT. Its protein product is CASSIYRGRSNQPQHF.